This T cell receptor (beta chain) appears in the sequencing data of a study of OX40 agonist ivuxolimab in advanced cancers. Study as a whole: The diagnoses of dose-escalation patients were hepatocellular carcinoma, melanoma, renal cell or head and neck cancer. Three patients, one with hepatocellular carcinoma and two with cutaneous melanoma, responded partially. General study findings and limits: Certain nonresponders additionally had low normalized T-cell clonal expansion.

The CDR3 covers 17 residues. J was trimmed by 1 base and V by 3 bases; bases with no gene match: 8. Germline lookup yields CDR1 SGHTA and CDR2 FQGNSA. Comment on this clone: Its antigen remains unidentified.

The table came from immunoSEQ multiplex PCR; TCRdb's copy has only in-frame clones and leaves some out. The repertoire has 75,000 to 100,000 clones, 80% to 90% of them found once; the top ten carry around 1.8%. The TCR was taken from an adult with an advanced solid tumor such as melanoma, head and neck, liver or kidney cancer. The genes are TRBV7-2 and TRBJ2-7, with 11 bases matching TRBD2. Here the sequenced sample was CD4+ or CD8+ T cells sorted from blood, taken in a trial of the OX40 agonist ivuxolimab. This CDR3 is CASSFQAGTSGSYEQYF. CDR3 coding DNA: TGTGCCAGCAGCTTCCAGGCCGGGACTAGCGGTTCCTACGAGCAGTACTTC.